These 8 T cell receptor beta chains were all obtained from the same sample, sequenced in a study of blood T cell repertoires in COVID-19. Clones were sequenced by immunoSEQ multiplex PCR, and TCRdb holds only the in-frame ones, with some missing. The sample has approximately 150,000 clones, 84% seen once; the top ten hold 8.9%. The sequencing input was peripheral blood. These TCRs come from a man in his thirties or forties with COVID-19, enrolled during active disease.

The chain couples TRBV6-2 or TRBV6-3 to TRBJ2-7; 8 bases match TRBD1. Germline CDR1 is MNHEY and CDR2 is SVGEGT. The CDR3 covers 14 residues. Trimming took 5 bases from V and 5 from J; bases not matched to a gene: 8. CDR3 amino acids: CASSPPGQVNEQYF. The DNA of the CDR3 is TGTGCCAGCAGTCCCCCGGGACAGGTGAACGAGCAGTACTTC.

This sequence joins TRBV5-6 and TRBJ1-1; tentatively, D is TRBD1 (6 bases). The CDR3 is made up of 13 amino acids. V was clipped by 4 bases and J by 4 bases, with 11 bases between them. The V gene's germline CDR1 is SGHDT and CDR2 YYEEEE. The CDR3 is CASSGQLVTEAFF. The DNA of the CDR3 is TGTGCCAGCAGCGGACAGCTGGTCACTGAAGCTTTCTTT.

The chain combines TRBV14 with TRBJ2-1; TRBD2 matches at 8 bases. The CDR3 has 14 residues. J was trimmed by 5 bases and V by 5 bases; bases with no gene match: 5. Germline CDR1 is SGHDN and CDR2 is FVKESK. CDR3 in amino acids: CASSGGLVNNEQFF. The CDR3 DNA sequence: TGTGCCAGCAGCGGGGGACTAGTTAACAATGAGCAGTTCTTC.

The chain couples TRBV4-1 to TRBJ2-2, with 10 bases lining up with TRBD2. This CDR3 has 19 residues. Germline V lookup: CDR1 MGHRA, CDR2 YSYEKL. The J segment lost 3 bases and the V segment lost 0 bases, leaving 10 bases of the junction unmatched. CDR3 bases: TGCGCCAGCAGCCAAGAGGCGAGAGCGGGAGGGGGGCACACCGGGGAGCTGTTTTTT. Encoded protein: CASSQEARAGGGHTGELFF.

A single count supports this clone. This chain's CDR3 is CASTPGAGGRDTQYF. For the CDR3, the DNA is TGTGCCAGTACCCCGGGAGCGGGAGGGAGAGATACGCAGTATTTT. The genes are TRBV19 and TRBJ2-3; the match to TRBD2 covers 10 bases. The germline V gene encodes CDR1 LNHDA and CDR2 SQIVND (reference sequence). The CDR3 has 15 amino acids. With 7 bases clipped from V and 5 bases from J, the junction kept 9 bases outside the gene matches.

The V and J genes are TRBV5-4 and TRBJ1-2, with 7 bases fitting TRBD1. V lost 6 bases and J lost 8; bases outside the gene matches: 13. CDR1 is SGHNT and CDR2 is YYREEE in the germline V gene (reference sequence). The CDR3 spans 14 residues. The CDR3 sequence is CASTKDRDRRGYTF. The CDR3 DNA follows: TGTGCCAGCACCAAGGACCGGGACAGAAGGGGCTACACCTTC.

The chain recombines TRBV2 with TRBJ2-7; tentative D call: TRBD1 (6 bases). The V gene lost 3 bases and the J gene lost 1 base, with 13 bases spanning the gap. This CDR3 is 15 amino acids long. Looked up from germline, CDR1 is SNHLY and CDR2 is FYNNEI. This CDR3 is CASSEAGVGSYEQYF. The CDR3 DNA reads TGTGCCAGCAGTGAGGCAGGGGTAGGTTCCTACGAGCAGTACTTC.

CDR3 nucleotides: TGCGCCAGCAGCCAAGATGCTGCCAGGGGGAATTACGAGCAGTACTTC. It yields the protein CASSQDAARGNYEQYF. V gene TRBV4-1 combines with J gene TRBJ2-7; 7 positions agree with TRBD1. Germline values: CDR1 MGHRA, CDR2 YSYEKL. V was pared by 0 bases and J by 4 bases, with 9 bases of the junction left unmatched. The CDR3 totals 16 residues.